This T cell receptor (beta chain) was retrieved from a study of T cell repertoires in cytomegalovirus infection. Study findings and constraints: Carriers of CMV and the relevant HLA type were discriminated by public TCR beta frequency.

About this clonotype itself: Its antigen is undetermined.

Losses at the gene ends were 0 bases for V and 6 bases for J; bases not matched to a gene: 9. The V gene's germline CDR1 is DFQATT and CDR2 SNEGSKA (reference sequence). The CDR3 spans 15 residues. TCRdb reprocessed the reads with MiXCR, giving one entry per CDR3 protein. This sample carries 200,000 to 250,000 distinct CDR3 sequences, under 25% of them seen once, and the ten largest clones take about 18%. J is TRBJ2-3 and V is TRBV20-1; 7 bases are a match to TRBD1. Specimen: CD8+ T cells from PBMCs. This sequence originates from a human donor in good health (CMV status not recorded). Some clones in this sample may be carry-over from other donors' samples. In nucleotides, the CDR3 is TGCAGTGCTAGAGACGGCTTCAGGGGGTCGGATACGCAGTATTTT. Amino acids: CSARDGFRGSDTQYF.